This TCR beta chain is drawn from a study of PD-L1 blockade in urothelial cancer. The method was immunoSEQ multiplex PCR; TCRdb's version includes in-frame clones alone and lacks a portion of them. The table lists tens of thousands of clones, 88% of them singletons. Time point noted: peripheral blood 6 weeks after treatment start. Deletions cut 4 bases from V and 2 bases from J, with 12 bases between. The CDR3 is made up of 14 amino acids. CDR1 and CDR2 (germline): SGHKS, YYEKEE (reference sequence). The sequence was obtained from a man in his sixties with urothelial cancer. The chain joins TRBV5-5 to TRBJ1-1; D not certain. Sequenced here: PBMCs, sampled around atezolizumab (anti-PD-L1) treatment. CDR3 coding DNA: TGTGCCAGCAGCACGGATTGGACTAACACTGAAGCTTTCTTT. This encodes CASSTDWTNTEAFF.